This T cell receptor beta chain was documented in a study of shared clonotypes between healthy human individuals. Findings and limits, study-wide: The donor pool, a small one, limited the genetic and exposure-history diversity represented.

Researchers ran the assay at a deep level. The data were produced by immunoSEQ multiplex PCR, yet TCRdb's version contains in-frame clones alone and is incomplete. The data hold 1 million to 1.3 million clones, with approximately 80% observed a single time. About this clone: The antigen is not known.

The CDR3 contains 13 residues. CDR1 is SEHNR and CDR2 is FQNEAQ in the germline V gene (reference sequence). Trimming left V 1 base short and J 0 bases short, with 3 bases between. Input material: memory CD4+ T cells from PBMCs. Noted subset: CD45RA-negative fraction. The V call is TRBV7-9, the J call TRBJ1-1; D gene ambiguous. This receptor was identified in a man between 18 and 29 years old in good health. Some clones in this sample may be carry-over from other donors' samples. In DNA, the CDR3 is TGTGCCAGCAGCTTAGTACTGAACACTGAAGCTTTCTTT. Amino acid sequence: CASSLVLNTEAFF.